The rows below give T cell receptor beta chains drawn from one sample of a study of T cells expressing NK-cell markers. With the 5' RACE reads reprocessed, TCRdb shows one record per CDR3 protein and no DNA. Its clone listing holds 300,000 or so distinct CDR3 sequences. Sequenced input: blood T cells: a sorted CD56 or NKG2C T cell subset, CD4+ or CD8+ T cells, or bulk PBMC T cells (not recorded which). All receptors derive from a woman between 18 and 69 years old in good health. The CDR3 runs from the conserved cysteine through the conserved F or W. The order of the fields is J gene, V gene, CDR3 protein.

>TRBJ1-5|TRBV10-3
CAISDGGLYSNQPQHF
>TRBJ2-1|TRBV12-3/TRBV12-4
CASSFPGQGSYNEQFF
>TRBJ2-2|TRBV20-1
CSASGDSGELFF
>TRBJ2-7|TRBV28
CASSLPSTRTYEQYF
>TRBJ2-3|TRBV12-3/TRBV12-4
CASSLAAVTSADTQYF
>TRBJ2-4|TRBV4-2
CASSQVDPKNIQYF
>TRBJ1-1|TRBV7-3
CASSPQYGTEAFF
>TRBJ2-1|TRBV3-1
CASSHPGERYYNEQFF
>TRBJ2-7|TRBV12-3/TRBV12-4
CASSLKGAGYEQYF
>TRBJ2-1|TRBV6-4
CASSDRVRGRWVGPAKNNEQFF
>TRBJ2-1|TRBV19
CASSIDSGGRYNEQFF
>TRBJ2-1|TRBV3-1
CASSPDSIRVHEQFF
>TRBJ2-3|TRBV7-9
CASSPRGTSTDTQYF
>TRBJ2-1|TRBV18
CASSPKGYNEQFF
>TRBJ2-2|TRBV20-1
CSAIGTGGTGELFF
>TRBJ1-5|TRBV5-1
CASIVVRDRTNQPQHF
>TRBJ2-3|TRBV12-3/TRBV12-4
CASSPTASGGWADTQYF
>TRBJ1-4|TRBV7-6
CASSSNYPGAGEKLFF
>TRBJ1-6|TRBV9
CASSRIGDSSVPLHF
>TRBJ1-5|TRBV20-1
CSASQETGYQPQHF
>TRBJ2-4|TRBV23-1
CASWRALAKNIQYF
>TRBJ1-2|TRBV20-1
CSARNRAHYGYTF
>TRBJ1-2|TRBV6-1
CATKPGNYGYTF
>TRBJ2-5|TRBV6-1
CASSPEVFSGAGETQYF
>TRBJ2-2|TRBV7-8
CASSSQPDRNTGELFF
>TRBJ1-5|TRBV7-9
CASSSAITGGSNQPQHF
>TRBJ2-3|TRBV12-3/TRBV12-4
CASSPQGSSTDTQYF
>TRBJ2-3|TRBV5-1
CASSLTSPSTDTQYF
>TRBJ2-1|TRBV2
CASSVSSGLAGGNNEQFF
>TRBJ2-2|TRBV12-3/TRBV12-4
CASSGGSSGGASGELFF
>TRBJ1-2|TRBV20-1
CSARVGGENGYTF
>TRBJ2-7|TRBV7-2
CASSLTQGYEQYF
>TRBJ1-1|TRBV7-2
CASSSPRNTEAFF
>TRBJ2-1|TRBV20-1
CSGLAYNEQFF
>TRBJ2-1|TRBV20-1
CSARDFGGTSHHNEQFF
>TRBJ2-1|TRBV25-1
CASSDDQQGVFEQFF
>TRBJ1-2|TRBV4-2
CASSQGGDRGYGYTF
>TRBJ1-6|TRBV11-2
CASNNLRDRGRGNNSPLHF
>TRBJ1-1|TRBV5-4
CASSYIGTVGEAFF
>TRBJ2-1|TRBV30
CAGRRDRYNEQFF
>TRBJ1-5|TRBV6-2/TRBV6-3
CASSQQPIPQDSPHF
>TRBJ2-1|TRBV7-9
CASSLSVGGAYNEQFF
>TRBJ2-5|TRBV7-9
CASSSTGTSTETQYF
>TRBJ2-1|TRBV29-1
CSASGQPVRTNEQFF
>TRBJ2-1|TRBV5-6
CASRLTGTGTNEQFF
>TRBJ2-2|TRBV20-1
CSARDNTGELFF
>TRBJ2-2|TRBV11-2
CASSLYSGGSFVAGELFF
>TRBJ2-5|TRBV12-3/TRBV12-4
CASSLIRGGETQYF
>TRBJ2-1|TRBV7-9
CASSSTRTSVNEQFF
>TRBJ2-3|TRBV20-1
CSARGWNTDTQYF
>TRBJ2-7|TRBV5-6
CASSPMLPGRSSEQYF
>TRBJ2-1|TRBV5-6
CASRTERERSYNEQFF